The 18 T cell receptor beta chains reported below all come from one sample, sequenced in a study of blood T cell repertoires in COVID-19. The protocol was immunoSEQ multiplex PCR, while the TCRdb copy is restricted to in-frame clones and leaves out a portion. Of a few hundred thousand clones in the sample, 89% were seen once. Sequencing was done on a sample of peripheral blood. The receptors stem from a woman aged 25 to 39 with COVID-19, enrolled during active disease.

The rearrangement joins TRBV11-3 to TRBJ1-3; possibly TRBD1 for D (6 bases). The CDR3 is 17 residues long. V shed 5 bases and J shed 4 bases, with 21 bases lying between them. The V gene's germline CDR1 is SGHNT and CDR2 YENEEA. As DNA, the CDR3 is TGTGCCAGCAGCGCCGCGGGCAGGGGCATAGCCGGAAACACCATATATTTT. Its translation is CASSAAGRGIAGNTIYF.

The CDR3, as DNA: TGTGCCAGCAGCCCTTGGTGGGGGCACAATGAGCAGTTCTTC. Amino acid sequence: CASSPWWGHNEQFF. V and J are TRBV14 and TRBJ2-1; TRBD1 is a possible D gene (6 bases). Trimming stripped 4 bases from V and 5 bases from J, with 12 bases between. Germline loops: CDR1 SGHDN, CDR2 FVKESK. This CDR3 spans 14 amino acids.

The chain employs TRBV7-2 and TRBJ2-5; no reliable D call. Germline V lookup: CDR1 SGHTA, CDR2 FQGNSA. CDR3 length equals 11 residues. The V gene lost 4 bases and the J gene lost 3 bases, with 3 bases spanning the gap. CDR3 loop: CASSSKETQYF. Here the CDR3 DNA reads TGTGCCAGCAGCTCCAAAGAGACCCAGTACTTC.

The V gene is TRBV27, the J gene TRBJ1-1, with D tentatively TRBD1 (6 bases). The ends were cut back, 2 bases at V and 12 bases at J, with 10 bases in the middle. CDR1 is MNHEY and CDR2 is SMNVEV in the germline V gene (reference sequence). The CDR3 extends over 11 amino acids. The DNA of the CDR3 is TGTGCCAGCAGTTTAGGGGGCAGGTCTTTCTTT. Amino acids: CASSLGGRSFF.

This chain connects TRBV28 to TRBJ2-3, with 14 positions matching TRBD2. The CDR3 has 15 amino acids. Germline CDR1 and CDR2: MDHEN and SYDVKM. Germline trimming cut 6 bases from V and 6 bases from J; bases unmatched to any gene: 5. The CDR3 reads CASRRLAGGLDTQYF. DNA of the CDR3: TGTGCCAGCAGGCGACTAGCGGGGGGGTTGGATACGCAGTATTTT.

J is TRBJ2-3 and V is TRBV4-2, with a weak D call TRBD2 (5 bases). CDR3 length equals 14 residues. Germline assignment: CDR1 LGHNA and CDR2 YNFKEQ. The V end was cut by 3 bases, the J end by 3 bases, with 10 bases between. CDR3 loop: CASSQSGVTDTQYF. DNA for the CDR3: TGTGCCAGCAGCCAGAGCGGAGTGACAGATACGCAGTATTTT.

This clone was observed once. The chain links TRBV28 to TRBJ2-1; TRBD2 matches 7 bases. The CDR3 totals 15 residues. V lost 5 bases, J lost 7 bases, and 11 bases stayed unmatched. The germline V gene has CDR1 MDHEN and CDR2 SYDVKM. The CDR3 sequence is CASSQAGTTRNEQFF. The DNA of the CDR3 is TGTGCCAGCAGTCAAGCCGGGACTACGCGGAATGAGCAGTTCTTC.

The chain links TRBV2 to TRBJ1-1; D possibly corresponds to TRBD1 (5 bases). Germline CDR1 and CDR2: SNHLY and FYNNEI. CDR3 length equals 15 residues. Deletions cut 0 bases from V and 4 bases from J, with 12 bases between. CDR3 DNA: TGTGCCAGCAGTGAAGCGACAGTCCGGGCCACTGAAGCTTTCTTT. This codes for CASSEATVRATEAFF. Filled out from reference TRBV2 and TRBJ1-1, the complete variable domain reads EPEVTQTPSHQVTQMGQEVILRCVPISNHLYFYWYRQILGQKVEFLVSFYNNEISEKSEIFDDQFSVERPDGSNFTLKIRSTKLEDSAMYFCASSEATVRATEAFFGQGTRLTVV.

V and J are TRBV5-8 and TRBJ1-2, with D tentatively TRBD1 (5 bases). The CDR3 consists of 13 residues. Germline values: CDR1 SGHTS, CDR2 YDEGEE. The V and J ends lost 2 bases and 8 bases respectively, with 13 bases between them. The CDR3 here is CASSFDQGRGYTF. In nucleotides, the CDR3 is TGTGCCAGCAGCTTTGATCAGGGTAGAGGCTACACCTTC.

The CDR3 reads CASSLGRSNQPQHF. The CDR3 nucleotides read TGCGCCAGCAGCTTGGGCAGGAGCAATCAGCCCCAGCATTTT. The chain recombines TRBV5-1 with TRBJ1-5; no definite D call. V lost 0 bases to trimming and J lost 1 base, with 5 bases between them. CDR1 is SGHRS, CDR2 YFSETQ, per germline. The CDR3 sequence is 14 residues long.

This chain uses TRBV2 with TRBJ2-5, with D possibly TRBD2 on 6 matching bases. The CDR3 contains 14 residues. Trimming left V 8 bases short and J 1 base short, with 14 bases between. Germline CDR1 is SNHLY and CDR2 is FYNNEI. CDR3 nucleotides: TGTGCCAGCCGACTAGTCGCTTTCCAAGAGACCCAGTACTTC. This gives the protein CASRLVAFQETQYF.

The V and J genes are TRBV6-4 and TRBJ2-5, with a possible D match to TRBD1 (6 bases). The V end lost 8 bases, the J end lost 0 bases, and 19 bases lay between the germline ends. Germline CDR1 and CDR2: MRHNA and SNTAGT. This CDR3 is built from 16 residues. The CDR3 DNA reads as TGTGCCAGCTTCCACAGGGATCCCGTGTACCAAGAGACCCAGTACTTC. Protein: CASFHRDPVYQETQYF.

The chain recombines TRBV28 with TRBJ1-2; 8 bases are shared with TRBD1. The CDR3 totals 15 residues. Germline values: CDR1 MDHEN, CDR2 SYDVKM. With 2 bases clipped from V and 3 bases from J, the junction kept 5 bases outside the gene matches. Here the CDR3 DNA reads TGTGCCAGCAGTTTAGGAGCAGGGGGCTACTATGGCTACACCTTC. Translation gives CASSLGAGGYYGYTF.

This chain connects TRBV5-1 to TRBJ2-7; D is unresolved. Germline V CDR1 and CDR2: SGHRS, YFSETQ. Trimming stripped 5 bases from V and 2 bases from J, with 5 bases between. The CDR3 totals 11 residues. CDR3 DNA sequence: TGCGCCAGCAGTACGGCCTACGAGCAGTACTTC. This sequence encodes CASSTAYEQYF.

In its sample, this clone was seen once. Other nucleotide sequences from this sample produce the same CDR3. V gene TRBV18 combines with J gene TRBJ1-5; 8 bases are a match to TRBD1. V lost 3 bases and J lost 7; bases outside the gene matches: 5. This CDR3 has 14 residues. From germline, CDR1 is KGHSH and CDR2 LQKENI. The DNA of the CDR3 is TGTGCCAGCTCACCGGACAGGGAAGACCAGCCCCAGCATTTT. Protein sequence: CASSPDREDQPQHF.

The genes are TRBV6-5 and TRBJ1-2; D not resolved. This CDR3 comprises 12 residues. Germline V gene sequence: CDR1 MNHEY, CDR2 SVGAGI. Trimming left V 6 bases short and J 2 bases short, with 7 bases between. CDR3 region: CASSFRNYGYTF. CDR3 nucleotides: TGTGCCAGCAGCTTTAGAAACTATGGCTACACCTTC.

The V gene is TRBV9, the J gene TRBJ2-3; D is ambiguous. Per the germline V gene, CDR1 is SGDLS and CDR2 is YYNGEE. With 0 bases removed from V and 0 bases from J, the gap between germline ends came to 17 bases. The CDR3 covers 18 residues. This CDR3 reads CASSVEVVAVPSTDTQYF. The DNA of the CDR3 is TGTGCCAGCAGCGTAGAGGTGGTGGCGGTCCCTAGCACAGATACGCAGTATTTT.

The genes are TRBV10-3 and TRBJ2-5; D gene uncertain. The CDR3 is 13 residues long. The V gene's germline CDR1 is ENHRY and CDR2 SYGVKD. Trimming left V 3 bases short and J 0 bases short, with 5 bases between. The CDR3: CAISEDYQETQYF. CDR3 nucleotide sequence: TGTGCCATCAGTGAAGACTACCAAGAGACCCAGTACTTC.